A selection of T cell receptor beta chains follows, all from one sample in a study of cytomegalovirus exposure and HLA in healthy donors. The assay was immunoSEQ multiplex PCR, and TCRdb's table has in-frame clones only and misses some. The table lists just under 80,000 clones, around 78% of them singletons. The sample was PBMCs. All receptors derive from a man between 35 and 55 years old in good health and CMV-seronegative. The CDR3 runs from the conserved cysteine through the conserved F or W. Fields, in order: CDR3 protein, V gene, J gene.

CASRDRSSYEQYF,TRBV4-1,TRBJ2-7
CASSLDLRENTGELFF,TRBV5-4,TRBJ2-2
CASSAAGGRPYNEQFF,TRBV4-2,TRBJ2-1
CASSEASGTYEQYF,TRBV9,TRBJ2-7
CASSPTGMGTDTQYF,TRBV7-9,TRBJ2-3
CASSYSGVRNTEAFF,TRBV6-5,TRBJ1-1
CASSVSDTQYF,TRBV13,TRBJ2-3
CASPMNTEAFF,TRBV6-1,TRBJ1-1
CASLPGQASSYEQYF,TRBV28,TRBJ2-7
CASSLVTIETQYF,TRBV7-9,TRBJ2-5
CATSRGARGTDTQYF,TRBV15,TRBJ2-3
CASSLLGAPTQHF,TRBV13,TRBJ1-5
CASSSPMIGRKLNAGELFF,TRBV27,TRBJ2-2
CASSPGQGAREKLFF,TRBV14,TRBJ1-4
CASSWETTWNTEAFF,TRBV5-4,TRBJ1-1
CASSQRYEQYF,TRBV4-1,TRBJ2-7
CAWSKDFLWDEQYF,TRBV30,TRBJ2-7
CASSFGTGSEAFF,TRBV27,TRBJ1-1
CASSLAVPGSSGSVSSYNEQFF,TRBV5-1,TRBJ2-1
CASGRRGATNEKLFF,TRBV12-5,TRBJ1-4
CASSLLAGVDEQYF,TRBV28,TRBJ2-7
CASTLRSSYEQYF,TRBV28,.
CSVYNRGSSGETQYF,TRBV29-1,TRBJ2-5
CASSWTGGLGELFF,TRBV7-3,TRBJ2-2
CASSQDTTRANEKLFF,TRBV14,TRBJ1-4
CASSEAPGGYEQYF,TRBV6-1,TRBJ2-7
CASSLFVGNNNEQFF,TRBV7-6,TRBJ2-1